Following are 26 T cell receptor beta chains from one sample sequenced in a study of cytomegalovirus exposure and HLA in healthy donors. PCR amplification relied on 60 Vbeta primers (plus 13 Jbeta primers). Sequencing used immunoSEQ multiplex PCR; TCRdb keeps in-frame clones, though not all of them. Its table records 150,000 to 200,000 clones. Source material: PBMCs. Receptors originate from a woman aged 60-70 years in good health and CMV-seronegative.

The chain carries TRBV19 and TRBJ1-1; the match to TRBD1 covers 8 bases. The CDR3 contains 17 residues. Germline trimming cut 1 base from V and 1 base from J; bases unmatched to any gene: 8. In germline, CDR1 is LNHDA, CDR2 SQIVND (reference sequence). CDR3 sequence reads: CASSIGRAGGRNTEAFF. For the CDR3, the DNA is TGTGCCAGTAGTATAGGTAGGGCAGGGGGCCGGAACACTGAAGCTTTCTTT.

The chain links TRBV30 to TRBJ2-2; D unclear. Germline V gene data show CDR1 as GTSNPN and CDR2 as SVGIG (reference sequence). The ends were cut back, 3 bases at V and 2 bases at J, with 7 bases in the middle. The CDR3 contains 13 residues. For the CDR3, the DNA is TGTGCCTGGAGCACGGTCAACACCGGGGAGCTGTTTTTT. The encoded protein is CAWSTVNTGELFF.

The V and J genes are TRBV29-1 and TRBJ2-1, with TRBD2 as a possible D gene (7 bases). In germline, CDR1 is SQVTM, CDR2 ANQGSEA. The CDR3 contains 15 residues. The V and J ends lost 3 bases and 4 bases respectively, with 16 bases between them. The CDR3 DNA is TGCAGCGTTGAGAAGAGGGGGGGCCCTTACAATGAGCAGTTCTTC. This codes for CSVEKRGGPYNEQFF.

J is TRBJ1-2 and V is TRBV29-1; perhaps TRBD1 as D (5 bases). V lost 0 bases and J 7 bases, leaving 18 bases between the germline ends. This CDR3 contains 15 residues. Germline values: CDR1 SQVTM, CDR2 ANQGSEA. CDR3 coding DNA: TGCAGCGTTGAAGATTCAAGGCACGAAAGGGGTGGCTACACCTTC. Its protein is CSVEDSRHERGGYTF.

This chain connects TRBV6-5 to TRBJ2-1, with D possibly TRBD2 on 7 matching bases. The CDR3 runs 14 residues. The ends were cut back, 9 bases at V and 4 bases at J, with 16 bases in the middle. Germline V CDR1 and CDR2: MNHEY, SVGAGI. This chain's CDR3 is CASGGGGMYNEQFF. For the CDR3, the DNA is TGTGCCAGTGGGGGCGGGGGCATGTACAATGAGCAGTTCTTC.

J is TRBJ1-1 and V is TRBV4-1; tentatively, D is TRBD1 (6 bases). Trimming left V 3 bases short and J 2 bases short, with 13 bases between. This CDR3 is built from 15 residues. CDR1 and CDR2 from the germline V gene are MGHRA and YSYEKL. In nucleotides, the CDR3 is TGCGCCAGCAGCCATACCGGGACATTTAACACTGAAGCTTTCTTT. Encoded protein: CASSHTGTFNTEAFF.

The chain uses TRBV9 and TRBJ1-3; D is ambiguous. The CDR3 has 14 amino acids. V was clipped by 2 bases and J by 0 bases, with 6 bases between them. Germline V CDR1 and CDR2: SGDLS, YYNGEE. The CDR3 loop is CASSVLSSGNTIYF. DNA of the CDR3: TGTGCCAGCAGCGTGCTGAGCTCTGGAAACACCATATATTTT.

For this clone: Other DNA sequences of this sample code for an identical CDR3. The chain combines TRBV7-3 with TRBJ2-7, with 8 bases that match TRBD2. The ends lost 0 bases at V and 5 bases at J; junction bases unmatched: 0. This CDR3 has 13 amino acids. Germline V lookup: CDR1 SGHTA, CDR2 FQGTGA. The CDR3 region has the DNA TGTGCCAGCAGCTTAACGCGGGAGGACGAGCAGTACTTC. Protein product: CASSLTREDEQYF. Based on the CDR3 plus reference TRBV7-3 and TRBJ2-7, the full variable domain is GAGVSQTPSNKVTEKGKYVELRCDPISGHTALYWYRQSLGQGPEFLIYFQGTGAADDSGLPNDRFFAVRPEGSVSTLKIQRTERGDSAVYLCASSLTREDEQYFGPGTRLTVT.

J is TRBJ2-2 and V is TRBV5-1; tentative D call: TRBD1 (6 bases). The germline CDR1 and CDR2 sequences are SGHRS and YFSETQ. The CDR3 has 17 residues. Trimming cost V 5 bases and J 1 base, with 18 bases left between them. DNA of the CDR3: TGCGCCAGCAGGGGCCCGGACAGTAGCAAGAACACCGGGGAGCTGTTTTTT. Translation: CASRGPDSSKNTGELFF.

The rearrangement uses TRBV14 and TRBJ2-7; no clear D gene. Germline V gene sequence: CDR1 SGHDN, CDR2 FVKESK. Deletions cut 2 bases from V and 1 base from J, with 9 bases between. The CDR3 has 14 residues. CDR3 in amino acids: CASSQTGRSYEQYF. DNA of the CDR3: TGTGCCAGCAGCCAAACGGGTCGTTCCTACGAGCAGTACTTC.

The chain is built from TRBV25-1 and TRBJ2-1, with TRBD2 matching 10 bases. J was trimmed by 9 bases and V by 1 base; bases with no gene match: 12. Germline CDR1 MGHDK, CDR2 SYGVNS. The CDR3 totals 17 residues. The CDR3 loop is CASSESAGAGGRSEQFF. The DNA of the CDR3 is TGTGCCAGCAGTGAATCGGCTGGAGCGGGGGGGCGTAGTGAGCAGTTCTTC.

The CDR3 loop reads CSVGVTSEETQYF. CDR3 nucleotide sequence: TGCAGCGTTGGTGTTACCAGCGAAGAGACCCAGTACTTC. The chain has TRBV29-1 and TRBJ2-5; no reliable D call. The ends were cut back, 4 bases at V and 3 bases at J, with 12 bases in the middle. CDR1 and CDR2 (germline): SQVTM, ANQGSEA. The length of the CDR3 is 13 residues.

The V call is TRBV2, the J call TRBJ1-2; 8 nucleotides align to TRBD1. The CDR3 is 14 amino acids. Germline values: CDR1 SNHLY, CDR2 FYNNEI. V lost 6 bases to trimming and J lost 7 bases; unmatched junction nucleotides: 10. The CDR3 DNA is TGTGCCAGCAGGGGGGGGGACAGGAAACGTGGCTACACCTTC. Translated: CASRGGDRKRGYTF.

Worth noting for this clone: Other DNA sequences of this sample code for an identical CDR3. The CDR3 loop reads CASRGQGRNGYTF. In nucleotides, the CDR3 is TGTGCCAGCAGGGGACAGGGTAGAAATGGCTACACCTTC. The chain recombines TRBV6-5 with TRBJ1-2, with 9 bases fitting TRBD1. Trimming took 6 bases from V and 6 from J; bases not matched to a gene: 5. Germline CDR1 and CDR2: MNHEY and SVGAGI. This CDR3 region has 13 residues.

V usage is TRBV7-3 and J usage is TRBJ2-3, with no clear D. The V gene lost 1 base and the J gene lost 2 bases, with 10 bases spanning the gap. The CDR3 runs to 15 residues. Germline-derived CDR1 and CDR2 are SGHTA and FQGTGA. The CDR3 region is CASSLIPGHTDTQYF. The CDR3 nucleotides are TGTGCCAGCAGCTTAATTCCGGGTCACACAGATACGCAGTATTTT.

The CDR3 loop is CAISDNDTGELFF. CDR3 DNA: TGTGCCATCAGTGATAATGACACCGGGGAGCTGTTTTTT. V usage is TRBV10-3 and J usage is TRBJ2-2; no reliable D call. Germline-derived CDR1 and CDR2 are ENHRY and SYGVKD. Trimming left V 3 bases short and J 3 bases short, with 5 bases between. The CDR3 sequence is 13 residues long.

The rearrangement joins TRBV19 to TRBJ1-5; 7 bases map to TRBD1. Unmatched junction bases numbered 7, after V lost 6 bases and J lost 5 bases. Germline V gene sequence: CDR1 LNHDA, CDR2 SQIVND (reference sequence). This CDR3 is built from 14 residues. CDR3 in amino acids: CASRHFRGDQPQHF. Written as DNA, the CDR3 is TGTGCCAGTAGGCACTTCAGGGGGGATCAGCCCCAGCATTTT.

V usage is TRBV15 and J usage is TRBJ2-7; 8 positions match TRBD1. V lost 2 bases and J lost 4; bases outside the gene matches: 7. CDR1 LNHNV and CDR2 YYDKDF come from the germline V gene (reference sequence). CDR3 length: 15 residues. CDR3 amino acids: CATSRSGTGPYEQYF. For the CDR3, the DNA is TGTGCCACCAGCAGATCCGGGACAGGACCTTACGAGCAGTACTTC.

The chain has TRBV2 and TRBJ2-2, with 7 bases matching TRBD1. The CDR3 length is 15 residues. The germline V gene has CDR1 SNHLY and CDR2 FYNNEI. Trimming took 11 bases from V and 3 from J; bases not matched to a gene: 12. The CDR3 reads CAALPGTAHTGELFF. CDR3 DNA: TGTGCCGCCCTCCCCGGGACAGCCCACACCGGGGAGCTGTTTTTT.

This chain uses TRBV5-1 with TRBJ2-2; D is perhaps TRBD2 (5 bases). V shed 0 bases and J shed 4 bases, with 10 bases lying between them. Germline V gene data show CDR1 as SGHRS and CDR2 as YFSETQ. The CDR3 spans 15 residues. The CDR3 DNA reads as TGCGCCAGCAGCTTGGGAGGGATGAGCACCGGGGAGCTGTTTTTT. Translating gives CASSLGGMSTGELFF.

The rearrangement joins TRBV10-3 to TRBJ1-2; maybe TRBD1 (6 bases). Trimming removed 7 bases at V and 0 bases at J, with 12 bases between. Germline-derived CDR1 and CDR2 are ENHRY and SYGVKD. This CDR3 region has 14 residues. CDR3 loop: CAITRDISNYGYTF. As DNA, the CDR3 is TGTGCCATCACCCGGGACATTTCTAACTATGGCTACACCTTC.

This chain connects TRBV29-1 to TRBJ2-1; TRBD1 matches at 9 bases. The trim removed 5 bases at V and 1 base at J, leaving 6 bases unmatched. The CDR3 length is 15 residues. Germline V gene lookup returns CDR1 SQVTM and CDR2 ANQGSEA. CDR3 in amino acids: CSVTLTGGSYNEQFF. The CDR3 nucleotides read TGCAGCGTTACCCTGACAGGGGGTTCCTACAATGAGCAGTTCTTC.

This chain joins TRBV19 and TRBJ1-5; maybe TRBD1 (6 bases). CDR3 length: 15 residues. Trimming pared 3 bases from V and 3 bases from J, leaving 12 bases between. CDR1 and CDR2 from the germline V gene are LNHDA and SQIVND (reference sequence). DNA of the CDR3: TGTGCCAGTAGTATTGATCACAGGGACAATCAGCCCCAGCATTTT. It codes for CASSIDHRDNQPQHF. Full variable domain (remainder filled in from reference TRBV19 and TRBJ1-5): DGGITQSPKYLFRKEGQNVTLSCEQNLNHDAMYWYRQDPGQGLRLIYYSQIVNDFQKGDIAEGYSVSREKKESFPLTVTSAQKNPTAFYLCASSIDHRDNQPQHFGDGTRLSIL.

The CDR3 coding sequence is TGCGCCAGCAGCCCCTCCAGTGGGGGGGATACGCAGTATTTT. It codes for CASSPSSGGDTQYF. The V gene is TRBV4-1, the J gene TRBJ2-3; TRBD2 might be the D (6 bases). Germline V lookup: CDR1 MGHRA, CDR2 YSYEKL. V lost 4 bases to trimming and J lost 6 bases, with 14 bases between them. The CDR3 spans 14 residues.

The CDR3 DNA sequence: TGTGCCAGCAGTGGACTAGCGGGAGGGCCCGGGGAGCTGTTTTTT. It yields the protein CASSGLAGGPGELFF. The chain couples TRBV6-1 to TRBJ2-2; 14 bases map to TRBD2. This CDR3 comprises 15 residues. Germline trimming cut 4 bases from V and 6 bases from J; bases unmatched to any gene: 1. The germline V gene has CDR1 MNHNS and CDR2 SASEGT.

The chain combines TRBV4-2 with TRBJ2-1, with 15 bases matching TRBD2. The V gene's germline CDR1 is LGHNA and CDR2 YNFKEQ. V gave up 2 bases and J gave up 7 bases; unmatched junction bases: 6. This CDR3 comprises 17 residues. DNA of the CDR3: TGTGCCAGCAGCCAATCCCTGGGACTAGCGGGAGGTAATGAGCAGTTCTTC. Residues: CASSQSLGLAGGNEQFF.